The clone carrying this TCR beta chain was seen only once. This specimen belongs to a study of sequential checkpoint blockade in melanoma. About the study: First-line arms were nivolumab then ipilimumab, or the reverse, randomized 1:1. Maintenance nivolumab came after either treatment sequence.

Data came from immunoSEQ multiplex PCR; TCRdb stores just in-frame clones and leaves some out. The table lists about 13,000 clones, 55% to 75% of them singletons. Treatment indicated: randomized to nivolumab then ipilimumab (arm A) or the reverse (arm B). No patient had prior DNA-damaging chemotherapy. PBMC sorting kept live CD3+CD8+ cells without CD19 or CD56. CDR1 MNHEY and CDR2 SVGAGI come from the germline V gene. The CDR3 runs to 15 residues. Trimming removed 7 bases from V and 4 bases from J; junction bases left unmatched: 12. This clonotype originated in a human donor with melanoma. The chain uses TRBV6-5 and TRBJ1-2; TRBD1 aligns across 7 bases. Here the sequenced sample was CD8+ T cells sorted from blood (inferred from file names), taken from a patient given nivolumab and ipilimumab in sequence. The CDR3 loop reads CASTSFGTASYGYTF. For the CDR3, the DNA is TGTGCCAGCACCTCGTTTGGGACAGCTAGCTATGGCTACACCTTC.